This T cell receptor (beta chain) was captured in a study of shared clonotypes between healthy human individuals. Looking at the study overall: Used for every donor were three CD4 naive, three CD4 memory, two CD8 naive and one CD8 memory plate.

Data came from immunoSEQ multiplex PCR; TCRdb stores just in-frame clones and leaves some out. The sample contains about 1,900,000 clones, about 94% of which appear only once. Naive CD8 cells lacked CD45RO and underwent positive selection for CCR7, leaving out terminally differentiated effector memory CD45RA+ cells. The donor cohort consisted entirely of Caucasian adults residing in Nashville, Tennessee. This receptor was taken from a man between 18 and 35 years old in good health. The specimen was naive CD8+ T cells sorted from blood.

Here the CDR3 reads CASSLGWGLAAYEQYF. The CDR3 DNA sequence: TGTGCCAGCAGCTTAGGTTGGGGACTAGCGGCTTACGAGCAGTACTTC. V usage is TRBV7-2 and J usage is TRBJ2-7, with TRBD2 matching 11 bases. Germline V gene lookup returns CDR1 SGHTA and CDR2 FQGNSA. This CDR3 is 16 amino acids long. V lost 1 base to trimming and J lost 4 bases; unmatched junction nucleotides: 6.